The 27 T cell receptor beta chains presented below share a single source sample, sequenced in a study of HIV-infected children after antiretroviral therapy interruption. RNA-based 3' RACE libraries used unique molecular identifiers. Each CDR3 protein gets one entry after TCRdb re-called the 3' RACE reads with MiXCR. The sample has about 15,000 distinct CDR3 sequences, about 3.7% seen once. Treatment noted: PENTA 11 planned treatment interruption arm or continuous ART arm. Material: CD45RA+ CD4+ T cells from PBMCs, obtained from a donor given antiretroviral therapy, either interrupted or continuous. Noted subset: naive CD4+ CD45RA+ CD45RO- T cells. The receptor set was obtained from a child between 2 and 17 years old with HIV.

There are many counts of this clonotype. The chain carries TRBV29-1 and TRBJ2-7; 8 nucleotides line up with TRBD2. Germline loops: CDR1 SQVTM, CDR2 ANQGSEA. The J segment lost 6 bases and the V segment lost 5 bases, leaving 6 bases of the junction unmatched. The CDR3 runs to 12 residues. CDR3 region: CSVSTGGAEQYF. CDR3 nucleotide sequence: TGCAGCGTTTCGACGGGGGGGGCCGAGCAGTACTTC.

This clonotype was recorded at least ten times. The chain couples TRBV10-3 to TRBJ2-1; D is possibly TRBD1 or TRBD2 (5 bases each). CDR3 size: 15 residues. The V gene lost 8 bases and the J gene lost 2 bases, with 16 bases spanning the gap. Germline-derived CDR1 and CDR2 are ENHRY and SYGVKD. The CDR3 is CAIGSGTLPYNEQFF. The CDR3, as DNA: TGTGCCATCGGGTCTGGGACCCTTCCCTACAATGAGCAGTTCTTC.

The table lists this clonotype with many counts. The CDR3 DNA is TGTGCCAGCGAGAAGGGTCGGTACCACGAGCAGTACTTC. This gives the protein CASEKGRYHEQYF. The V and J genes are TRBV27 and TRBJ2-7; D not certain. The V gene's germline CDR1 is MNHEY and CDR2 SMNVEV (reference sequence). Trimming stripped 8 bases from V and 5 bases from J, with 16 bases between. The CDR3 has 13 residues.

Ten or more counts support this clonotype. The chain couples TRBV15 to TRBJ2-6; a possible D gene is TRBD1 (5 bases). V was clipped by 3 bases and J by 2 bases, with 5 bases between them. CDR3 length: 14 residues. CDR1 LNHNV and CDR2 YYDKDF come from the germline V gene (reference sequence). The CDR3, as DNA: TGTGCCACCAGCAGGACAGCTGGGGCCAACGTCCTGACTTTC. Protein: CATSRTAGANVLTF.

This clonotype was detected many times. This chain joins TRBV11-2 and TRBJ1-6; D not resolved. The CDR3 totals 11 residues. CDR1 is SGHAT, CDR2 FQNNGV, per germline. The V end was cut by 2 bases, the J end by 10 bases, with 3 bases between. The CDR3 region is CASSLNSPLHF. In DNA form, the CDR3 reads TGTGCCAGCAGCTTAAACTCACCCCTCCACTTT.

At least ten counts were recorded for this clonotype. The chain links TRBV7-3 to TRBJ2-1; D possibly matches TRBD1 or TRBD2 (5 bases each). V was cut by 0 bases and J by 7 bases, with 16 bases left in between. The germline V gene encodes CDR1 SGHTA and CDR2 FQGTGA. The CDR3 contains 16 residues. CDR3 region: CASSLTGRAGRNEQFF. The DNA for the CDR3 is TGTGCCAGCAGCTTAACAGGGCGGGCAGGGCGGAATGAGCAGTTCTTC.

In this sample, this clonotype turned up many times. The CDR3 here is CASSEVRAKGKNEQFF. The CDR3 DNA reads as TGTGCCAGCAGTGAAGTCCGGGCTAAGGGTAAGAATGAGCAGTTCTTC. This chain connects TRBV25-1 to TRBJ2-1; D not certain. The CDR3 is made up of 16 amino acids. Trimming took 2 bases from V and 7 from J, leaving 18 bases between them. Germline values: CDR1 MGHDK, CDR2 SYGVNS.

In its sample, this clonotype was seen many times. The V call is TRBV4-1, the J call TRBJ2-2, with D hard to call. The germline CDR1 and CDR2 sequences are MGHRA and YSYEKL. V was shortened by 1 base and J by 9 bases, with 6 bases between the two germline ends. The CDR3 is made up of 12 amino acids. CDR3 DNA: TGCGCCAGCAGCCAAGTTCTCCGGGAGCTGTTTTTT. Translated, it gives CASSQVLRELFF.

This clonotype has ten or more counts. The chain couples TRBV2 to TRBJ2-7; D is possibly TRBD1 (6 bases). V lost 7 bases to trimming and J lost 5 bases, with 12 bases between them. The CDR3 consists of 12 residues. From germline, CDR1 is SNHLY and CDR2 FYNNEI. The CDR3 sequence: CASKGRGDEQYF. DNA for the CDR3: TGTGCCAGCAAAGGCAGGGGAGACGAGCAGTACTTC. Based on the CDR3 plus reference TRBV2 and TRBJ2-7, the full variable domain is EPEVTQTPSHQVTQMGQEVILRCVPISNHLYFYWYRQILGQKVEFLVSFYNNEISEKSEIFDDQFSVERPDGSNFTLKIRSTKLEDSAMYFCASKGRGDEQYFGPGTRLTVT.

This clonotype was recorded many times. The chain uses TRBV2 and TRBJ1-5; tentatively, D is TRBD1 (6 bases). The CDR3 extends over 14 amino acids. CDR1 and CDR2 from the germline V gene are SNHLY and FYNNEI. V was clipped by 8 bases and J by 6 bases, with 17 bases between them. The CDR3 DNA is TGTGCCAGCCGGGCAGACAGGTATGGTCAGCCCCAGCATTTT. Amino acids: CASRADRYGQPQHF.

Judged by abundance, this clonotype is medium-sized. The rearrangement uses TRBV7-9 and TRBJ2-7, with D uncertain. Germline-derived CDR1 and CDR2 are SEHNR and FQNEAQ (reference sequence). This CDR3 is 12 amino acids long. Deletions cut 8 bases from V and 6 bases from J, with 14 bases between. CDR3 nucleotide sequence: TGTGCCAGCGCCCTTCCAACATCCGAGCAGTACTTC. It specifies CASALPTSEQYF.

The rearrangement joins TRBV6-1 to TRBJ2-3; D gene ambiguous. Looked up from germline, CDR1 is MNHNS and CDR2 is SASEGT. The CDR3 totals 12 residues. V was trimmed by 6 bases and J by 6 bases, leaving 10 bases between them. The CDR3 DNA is TGTGCCAGCAGCCGCGCCGGCGATACGCAGTATTTT. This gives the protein CASSRAGDTQYF.

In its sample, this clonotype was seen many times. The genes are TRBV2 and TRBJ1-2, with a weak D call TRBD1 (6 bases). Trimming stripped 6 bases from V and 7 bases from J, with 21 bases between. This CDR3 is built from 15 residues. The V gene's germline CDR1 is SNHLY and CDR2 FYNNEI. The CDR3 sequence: CASSLLTGFPGGYTF. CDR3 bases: TGTGCCAGCAGCCTCTTAACAGGGTTCCCTGGTGGCTACACCTTC.

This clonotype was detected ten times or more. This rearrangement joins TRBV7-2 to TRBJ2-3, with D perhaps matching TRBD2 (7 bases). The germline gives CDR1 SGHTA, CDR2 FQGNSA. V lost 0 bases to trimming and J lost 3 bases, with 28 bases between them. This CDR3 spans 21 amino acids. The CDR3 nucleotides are TGTGCCAGCAGCTTAGCGGTGGGGAATCCCCAGGGGAAGCGGGGAACAGATACGCAGTATTTT. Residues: CASSLAVGNPQGKRGTDTQYF.

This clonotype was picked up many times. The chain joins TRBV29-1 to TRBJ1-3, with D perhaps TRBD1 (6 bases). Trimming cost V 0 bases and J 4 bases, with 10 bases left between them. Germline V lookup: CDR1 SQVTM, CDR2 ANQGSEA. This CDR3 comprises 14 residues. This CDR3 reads CSVEEKGVGNTIYF. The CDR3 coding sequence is TGCAGCGTTGAAGAGAAGGGGGTAGGAAACACCATATATTTT.

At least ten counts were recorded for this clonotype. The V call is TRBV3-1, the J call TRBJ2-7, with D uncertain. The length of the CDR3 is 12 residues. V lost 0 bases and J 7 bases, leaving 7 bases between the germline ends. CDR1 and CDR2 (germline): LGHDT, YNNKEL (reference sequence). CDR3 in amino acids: CASSQEAREQYF. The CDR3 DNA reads TGTGCCAGCAGCCAAGAAGCCCGGGAGCAGTACTTC.

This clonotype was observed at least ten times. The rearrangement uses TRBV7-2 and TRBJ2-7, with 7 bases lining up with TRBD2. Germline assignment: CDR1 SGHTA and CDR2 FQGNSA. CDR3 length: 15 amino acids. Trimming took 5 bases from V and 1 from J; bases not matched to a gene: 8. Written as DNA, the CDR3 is TGTGCCAGCAGCCCTAGCGGAGACCTTTCCTACGAGCAGTACTTC. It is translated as CASSPSGDLSYEQYF.

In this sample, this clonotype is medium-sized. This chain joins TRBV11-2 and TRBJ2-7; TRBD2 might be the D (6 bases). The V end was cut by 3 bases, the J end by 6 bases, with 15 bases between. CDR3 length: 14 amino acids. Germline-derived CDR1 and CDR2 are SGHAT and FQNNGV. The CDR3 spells CASSFLGGIREQYF. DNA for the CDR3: TGTGCCAGCAGCTTCCTGGGGGGAATCCGCGAGCAGTACTTC.

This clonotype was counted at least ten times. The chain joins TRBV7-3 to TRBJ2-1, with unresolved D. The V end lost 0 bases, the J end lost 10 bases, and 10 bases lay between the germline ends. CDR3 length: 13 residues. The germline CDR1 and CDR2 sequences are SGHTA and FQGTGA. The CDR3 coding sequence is TGTGCCAGCAGCTTAACTCTCGGGCCGGAGCAGTTCTTC. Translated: CASSLTLGPEQFF.

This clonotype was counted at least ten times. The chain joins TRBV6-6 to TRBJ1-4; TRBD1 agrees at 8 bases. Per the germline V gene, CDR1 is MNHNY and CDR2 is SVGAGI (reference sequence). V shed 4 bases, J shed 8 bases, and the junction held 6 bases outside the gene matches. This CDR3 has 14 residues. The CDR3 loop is CASSFGQGREKLFF. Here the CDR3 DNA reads TGTGCCAGCAGTTTCGGACAGGGCAGGGAAAAACTGTTTTTT.

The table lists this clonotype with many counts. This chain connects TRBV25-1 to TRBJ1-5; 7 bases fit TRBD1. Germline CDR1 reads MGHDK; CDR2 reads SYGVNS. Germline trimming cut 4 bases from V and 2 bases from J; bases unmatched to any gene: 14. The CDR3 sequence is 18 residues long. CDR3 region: CASSGPITGTVGNQPQHF. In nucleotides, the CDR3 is TGTGCCAGCAGTGGCCCAATTACCGGGACAGTGGGCAATCAGCCCCAGCATTTT.

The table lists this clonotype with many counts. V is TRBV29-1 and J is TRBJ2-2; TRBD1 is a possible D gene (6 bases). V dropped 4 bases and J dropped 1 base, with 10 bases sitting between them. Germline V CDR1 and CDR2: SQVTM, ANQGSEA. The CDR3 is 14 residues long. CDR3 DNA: TGCAGCGTTGGTGGGACAAGGAACACCGGGGAGCTGTTTTTT. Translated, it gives CSVGGTRNTGELFF.

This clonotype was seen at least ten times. CDR3 sequence: CASSYTGPSTDTQYF. In DNA form, the CDR3 reads TGTGCCAGCAGCTACACCGGGCCTTCCACAGATACGCAGTATTTT. This chain uses TRBV7-9 with TRBJ2-3; D is uncertain. CDR1 and CDR2 from the germline V gene are SEHNR and FQNEAQ (reference sequence). The CDR3 spans 15 residues. Trimming shortened V by 4 bases and J by 2 bases, and 13 bases separated the two germline ends.

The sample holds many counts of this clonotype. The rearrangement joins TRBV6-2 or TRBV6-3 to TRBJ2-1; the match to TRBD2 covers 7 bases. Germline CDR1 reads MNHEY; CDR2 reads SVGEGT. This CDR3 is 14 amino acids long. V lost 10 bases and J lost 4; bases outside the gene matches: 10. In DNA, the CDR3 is TGTGCCACCATTAGCGGGCCCGGGTACAATGAGCAGTTCTTC. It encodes CATISGPGYNEQFF.

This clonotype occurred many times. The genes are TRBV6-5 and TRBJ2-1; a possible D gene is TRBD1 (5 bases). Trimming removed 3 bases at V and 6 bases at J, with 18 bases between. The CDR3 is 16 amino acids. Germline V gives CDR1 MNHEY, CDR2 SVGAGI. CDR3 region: CASSYHRTHSPNEQFF. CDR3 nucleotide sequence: TGTGCCAGCAGTTATCACAGGACCCACTCCCCCAATGAGCAGTTCTTC.

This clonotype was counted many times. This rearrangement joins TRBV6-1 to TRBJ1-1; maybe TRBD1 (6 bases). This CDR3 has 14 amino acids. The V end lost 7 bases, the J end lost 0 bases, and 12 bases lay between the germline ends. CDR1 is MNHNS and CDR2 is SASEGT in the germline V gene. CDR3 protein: CASIRGLMNTEAFF. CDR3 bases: TGTGCCAGCATACGGGGGCTCATGAACACTGAAGCTTTCTTT.

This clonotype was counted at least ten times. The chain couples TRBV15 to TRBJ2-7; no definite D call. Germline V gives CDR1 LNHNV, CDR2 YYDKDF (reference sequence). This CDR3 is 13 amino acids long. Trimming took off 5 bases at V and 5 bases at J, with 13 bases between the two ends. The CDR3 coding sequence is TGTGCCACCAGCGTGGTGGAACTTGACGAGCAGTACTTC. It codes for CATSVVELDEQYF. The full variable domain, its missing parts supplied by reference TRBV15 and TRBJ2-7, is DAMVIQNPRYQVTQFGKPVTLSCSQTLNHNVMYWYQQKSSQAPKLLFHYYDKDFNNEADTPDNFQSRRPNTSFCFLDIRSPGLGDTAMYLCATSVVELDEQYFGPGTRLTVT.